This T cell receptor beta chain was sequenced during a study of T-cell reconstitution after alpha-beta-depleted transplantation in children. Germline V gene data show CDR1 as SQVTM and CDR2 as ANQGSEA. Trimming shortened V by 5 bases and J by 10 bases, and 15 bases separated the two germline ends. The CDR3 runs 12 residues. A library of TCRbeta sequences, prepared with unique molecular identifiers, was generated. In TCRdb, the PCR reads were re-called with MiXCR into one record per CDR3 protein. The data show hundreds of thousands of distinct CDR3 sequences, around 13% seen once. This clonotype was picked up a small number of times.

The sequence derives from a male patient between 5 and 17 years old who had a stem cell transplant for acute myeloid leukemia, so the T cells may come from the graft donor. The chain is built from TRBV29-1 and TRBJ2-1; D is uncertain. The sequences come from PBMCs, mostly from graft donor cells, collected 360 days after TCRalphabeta/CD19-depleted stem cell transplant. This chain's CDR3 is CSVQPSPAEQFF. CDR3 bases: TGCAGCGTTCAGCCCAGCCCCGCGGAGCAGTTCTTC.